The 31 T cell receptor beta chains below were found in one sample sequenced in a study of T cells in Graves' hyperthyroidism and ophthalmopathy. It was RNA transcripts that yielded the amplified TCR beta CDR3 regions. An initial round of RT-PCR targeting the TCR CDR3 relied on the HTBI primer set. TCRdb recomputed calls from the multiplex PCR reads with MiXCR, one row per CDR3 protein. The sample includes approximately 630,000 distinct CDR3 sequences, about a sixth of them seen just once. Sequenced material: blood. The receptors stem from a woman aged 30 to 39 with Graves' hyperthyroidism.

J is TRBJ1-1 and V is TRBV7-8; a possible D gene is TRBD1 (5 bases). CDR3 length equals 16 residues. Trimming pared 2 bases from V and 2 bases from J, leaving 15 bases between. Looked up from germline, CDR1 is SGHVS and CDR2 is FQNEAQ. Here the CDR3 reads CASSLLVGGPNTEAFF. The CDR3 coding sequence is TGTGCCAGCAGCTTATTAGTTGGGGGACCTAACACTGAAGCTTTCTTT.

This clonotype was seen more than once but under ten times. The chain links TRBV30 to TRBJ1-2; D is uncertain. Germline lookup yields CDR1 GTSNPN and CDR2 SVGIG (reference sequence). This CDR3 has 11 residues. V was cut by 5 bases and J by 1 base, with 5 bases left in between. CDR3 DNA: TGTGCCTGGGAGGGTAACTATGGCTACACCTTC. It is translated as CAWEGNYGYTF.

This clonotype was seen repeatedly, ten times or more. The V call is TRBV11-2, the J call TRBJ2-7; D is uncertain. CDR1 SGHAT and CDR2 FQNNGV come from the germline V gene. The CDR3 sequence is 14 residues long. The V gene lost 10 bases and the J gene lost 0 bases, with 16 bases spanning the gap. The CDR3 region is CATRSLRSSYEQYF. The CDR3 DNA reads as TGTGCCACCAGGTCCCTCAGGTCCTCCTACGAGCAGTACTTC.

The chain carries TRBV4-1 and TRBJ1-5; D is undetermined. In germline, CDR1 is MGHRA, CDR2 YSYEKL. Deletions cut 3 bases from V and 1 base from J, with 10 bases between. This CDR3 has 15 amino acids. CDR3 sequence (DNA): TGCGCCAGCAGCCAGGGGTTTCGGAGCAATCAGCCCCAGCATTTT. This translates into CASSQGFRSNQPQHF.

This chain uses TRBV30 with TRBJ1-5; unclear D gene. Germline V gives CDR1 GTSNPN, CDR2 SVGIG (reference sequence). V lost 2 bases, J lost 5 bases, and 13 bases lay in between. The CDR3 has 14 amino acids. The CDR3: CAWSLERDDQPQHF. Written as DNA, the CDR3 is TGTGCCTGGAGTTTAGAGAGAGACGATCAGCCCCAGCATTTT.

In its sample, this clonotype was seen a few times. The rearrangement joins TRBV15 to TRBJ1-2, with 7 bases fitting TRBD1. Trimming cost V 0 bases and J 4 bases; bases outside gene matches: 2. The germline CDR1 and CDR2 sequences are LNHNV and YYDKDF (reference sequence). The CDR3 extends over 14 amino acids. The DNA for the CDR3 is TGTGCCACCAGCAGAGATGCAGGGGGCTATGGCTACACCTTC. It translates to CATSRDAGGYGYTF.

The rearrangement joins TRBV5-1 to TRBJ2-7, with D tentatively TRBD2 (6 bases). The germline gives CDR1 SGHRS, CDR2 YFSETQ. This CDR3 has 15 amino acids. Trimming cost V 5 bases and J 2 bases, with 17 bases left between them. Here the CDR3 DNA reads TGCGCCAGCAGAGCCTGGCTGGGGGGTACCTACGAGCAGTACTTC. Translated: CASRAWLGGTYEQYF.

The chain is built from TRBV28 and TRBJ1-1, with 7 bases fitting TRBD1. The ends lost 5 bases at V and 6 bases at J; junction bases unmatched: 9. The CDR3 sequence is 14 residues long. Germline values: CDR1 MDHEN, CDR2 SYDVKM. CDR3 protein: CASSPRQGGPEAFF. CDR3 coding DNA: TGTGCCAGCAGTCCCCGACAGGGTGGTCCTGAAGCTTTCTTT.

The rearrangement joins TRBV19 to TRBJ1-5; D is perhaps TRBD1 (6 bases). The length of the CDR3 is 15 residues. Trimming removed 5 bases from V and 4 bases from J, with 15 bases in between. The V gene's germline CDR1 is LNHDA and CDR2 SQIVND (reference sequence). The CDR3 coding sequence is TGTGCCAGTAGTTATGGTACAGGGTGGAATCAGCCCCAGCATTTT. It specifies CASSYGTGWNQPQHF.

This sequence joins TRBV19 and TRBJ2-1; D is possibly TRBD1 (6 bases). V gave up 9 bases and J gave up 0 bases, with 9 bases separating them. This CDR3 has 13 amino acids. Looked up from germline, CDR1 is LNHDA and CDR2 is SQIVND (reference sequence). CDR3: CASQDSSYNEQFF. The CDR3 bases are TGTGCCAGCCAGGACAGCTCCTACAATGAGCAGTTCTTC.

This clonotype was counted between two and nine times. The chain joins TRBV28 to TRBJ2-3; D may correspond to TRBD1 or TRBD2 (6 bases each). The CDR3 has 13 residues. The germline V and J ends were trimmed by 3 bases and 8 bases, with 12 bases remaining between them. Germline V gene sequence: CDR1 MDHEN, CDR2 SYDVKM. In DNA, the CDR3 is TGTGCCAGCAGTTTCGGCCCGGGGGCTACGCAGTATTTT. It yields the protein CASSFGPGATQYF.

CDR3 nucleotide sequence: TGTGCCACCAGCAGAGGCAGATTCTCCTACGAGCAGTACTTC. This sequence encodes CATSRGRFSYEQYF. V and J are TRBV15 and TRBJ2-7; D is uncertain. CDR1 is LNHNV and CDR2 is YYDKDF in the germline V gene (reference sequence). With 1 base removed from V and 0 bases from J, the gap between germline ends came to 7 bases. The CDR3 length is 14 residues.

This clonotype was observed at least ten times. The chain links TRBV7-2 to TRBJ2-3; the match to TRBD2 covers 14 bases. The CDR3 sequence is 17 residues long. Unmatched junction bases numbered 10, after V lost 4 bases and J lost 7 bases. The germline V gene has CDR1 SGHTA and CDR2 FQGNSA. The CDR3 DNA sequence: TGTGCCAGCAGCTCACCCCCGGGACTAGCGGGAGTGTATACGCAGTATTTT. Residues: CASSSPPGLAGVYTQYF.

The V call is TRBV7-2, the J call TRBJ2-3, with D possibly being TRBD1 (5 bases). Germline CDR1 reads SGHTA; CDR2 reads FQGNSA. V gave up 5 bases and J gave up 3 bases, with 15 bases separating them. The CDR3 loop spans 15 amino acids. CDR3 nucleotides: TGTGCCAGCAGCCCGCAGGGAATTGATACAGATACGCAGTATTTT. Translating it yields CASSPQGIDTDTQYF.

V and J are TRBV6-6 and TRBJ2-7, with D perhaps TRBD2 (5 bases). Germline V lookup: CDR1 MNHNY, CDR2 SVGAGI (reference sequence). The CDR3 spans 17 residues. The V and J ends lost 2 bases and 2 bases respectively, with 19 bases between them. CDR3 residues: CASSYAGGWGETYEQYF. The CDR3 DNA reads TGTGCCAGCAGTTACGCGGGCGGGTGGGGTGAAACCTACGAGCAGTACTTC.

This clonotype was seen at least ten times. The chain couples TRBV12-3 or TRBV12-4 to TRBJ2-7; 12 bases are shared with TRBD2. V shed 5 bases, J shed 3 bases, and the junction held 8 bases outside the gene matches. The CDR3 runs to 16 residues. The CDR3 DNA is TGTGCCAGCAGTCCCCCGACTAGCGGGAGTAGCTACGAGCAGTACTTC. Translation: CASSPPTSGSSYEQYF.

This clonotype was seen more than once but under ten times. This rearrangement joins TRBV27 to TRBJ2-2; D is possibly TRBD1 (5 bases). The CDR3 sequence is 15 residues long. Germline CDR1 is MNHEY and CDR2 is SMNVEV (reference sequence). The V end was cut by 7 bases, the J end by 5 bases, with 17 bases between. Here the CDR3 DNA reads TGTGCCAGCAAGCCCGGAACGTGGACAACCGGGGAGCTGTTTTTT. It codes for CASKPGTWTTGELFF.

The chain has TRBV9 and TRBJ2-7; 10 nucleotides align to TRBD1. The CDR3 totals 17 residues. CDR1 and CDR2 from the germline V gene are SGDLS and YYNGEE. Losses at the gene ends were 4 bases for V and 6 bases for J; bases not matched to a gene: 16. The CDR3 DNA reads as TGTGCCAGCAGCCCAGATCCAACCGGGACAGGGGCCGGCGAGCAGTACTTC. This translates into CASSPDPTGTGAGEQYF.

This clonotype was seen only a few times. The rearrangement uses TRBV20-1 and TRBJ2-5, with 9 bases lining up with TRBD2. Per the germline V gene, CDR1 is DFQATT and CDR2 is SNEGSKA (reference sequence). The CDR3 loop spans 16 amino acids. V was clipped by 2 bases and J by 3 bases; unmatched bases: 10. The CDR3, as DNA: TGCAGTGCTAGAAACCCCGGACTAGCGAACAAAGAGACCCAGTACTTC. Translation gives CSARNPGLANKETQYF.

This chain connects TRBV6-2 or TRBV6-3 to TRBJ2-7; 7 positions match TRBD1. The V and J ends lost 8 bases and 0 bases, in that order; junction bases with no gene match: 7. The CDR3 totals 14 residues. In germline, CDR1 is MNHEY, CDR2 SVGEGT. Here the CDR3 DNA reads TGTGCCAGCGCTCCGGGACAGAGCTCCTACGAGCAGTACTTC. This sequence encodes CASAPGQSSYEQYF.

Concerning this clonotype: This may stem from a read error, because a much larger clone lies one nucleotide away. CDR3 protein: CASSEGKTHYF. The DNA of the CDR3 is TGTGCCAGCTCCGAGGGGAAGACCCATTACTTC. J is TRBJ2-5 and V is TRBV3-1, with D perhaps matching TRBD1 or TRBD2 (5 bases each). CDR3 length: 11 amino acids. In germline, CDR1 is LGHDT, CDR2 YNNKEL (reference sequence).

This clonotype was seen a handful of times. CDR3 coding DNA: TGTGCCAGCAGTGAAGCTGGGACTTACAATCAGCCCCAGCATTTT. Amino acid sequence: CASSEAGTYNQPQHF. The chain uses TRBV6-1 and TRBJ1-5; tentatively, D is TRBD1 (5 bases). Germline V lookup: CDR1 MNHNS, CDR2 SASEGT. V gave up 0 bases and J gave up 3 bases, with 9 bases separating them. There are 15 residues in the CDR3.

This clonotype has just a few counts. The chain joins TRBV6-1 to TRBJ1-4, with D unclear. From germline, CDR1 is MNHNS and CDR2 SASEGT. V was clipped by 5 bases and J by 2 bases, with 6 bases between them. The CDR3 is 13 residues long. CDR3 residues: CASSSGTNEKLFF. The CDR3 DNA follows: TGTGCCAGCAGTTCCGGGACTAATGAAAAACTGTTTTTT.

This chain links TRBV6-5 with TRBJ2-5; D is possibly TRBD2 (5 bases). The CDR3 covers 14 residues. In germline, CDR1 is MNHEY, CDR2 SVGAGI. The germline V and J ends were trimmed by 2 bases and 5 bases, with 12 bases remaining between them. CDR3 region: CASSYVGSGETQYF. The CDR3 DNA is TGTGCCAGCAGTTACGTAGGGTCGGGGGAGACCCAGTACTTC.

This chain uses TRBV10-3 with TRBJ2-5; perhaps TRBD2 as D (5 bases). V lost 4 bases to trimming and J lost 5 bases, with 11 bases between them. CDR1 and CDR2 from the germline V gene are ENHRY and SYGVKD. This CDR3 region has 13 residues. DNA for the CDR3: TGTGCCATCAGTGGGGGAAGGAGGGAGACCCAGTACTTC. Protein: CAISGGRRETQYF.

This clonotype was seen a handful of times. V and J are TRBV7-3 and TRBJ2-7; no definite D call. The V and J ends lost 5 bases and 5 bases respectively, with 13 bases between them. Germline V gives CDR1 SGHTA, CDR2 FQGTGA. CDR3 length equals 13 residues. The CDR3 DNA follows: TGTGCCAGCAGCCTCAGCCGGTCGAACGAGCAGTACTTC. This translates into CASSLSRSNEQYF.

This clonotype has a count of ten or more. V gene TRBV11-3 combines with J gene TRBJ1-1; D gene ambiguous. Germline lookup yields CDR1 SGHNT and CDR2 YENEEA. The CDR3 loop spans 13 amino acids. V shed 7 bases and J shed 11 bases, with 20 bases lying between them. DNA of the CDR3: TGTGCCAGCACCTCCCTTAATTGGCGGCGGGCTTTCTTT. It yields the protein CASTSLNWRRAFF. The entire variable domain, with the rest obtained from reference TRBV11-3 and TRBJ1-1, is as follows: EAGVVQSPRYKIIEKKQPVAFWCNPISGHNTLYWYLQNLGQGPELLIRYENEEAVDDSQLPKDRFSAERLKGVDSTLKIQPAELGDSAVYLCASTSLNWRRAFFGQGTRLTVV.

This clonotype appeared once. V and J are TRBV4-2 and TRBJ1-6; D possibly corresponds to TRBD1 (6 bases). Germline CDR1 is LGHNA and CDR2 is YNFKEQ. This CDR3 has 15 amino acids. V was pared by 0 bases and J by 6 bases, with 9 bases between. DNA of the CDR3: TGTGCCAGCAGCCAAGAATGGGACACTAATTCACCCCTCCACTTT. This encodes CASSQEWDTNSPLHF.

There are a few counts of this clonotype. This chain uses TRBV18 with TRBJ1-6, with no clear D. Germline-derived CDR1 and CDR2 are KGHSH and LQKENI. With 9 bases removed from V and 5 bases from J, the gap between germline ends came to 11 bases. There are 13 residues in the CDR3. The CDR3 loop reads CASSDGNNSPLHF. The CDR3, as DNA: TGTGCCAGTTCGGACGGGAATAATTCACCCCTCCACTTT.

This clonotype has more than one count but fewer than ten. A much larger clonotype is one base distant, so this may be a read error. The rearrangement links TRBV6-5 to TRBJ2-7; the match to TRBD1 covers 11 bases. The CDR3 runs 15 residues. V lost 2 bases to trimming and J lost 6 bases; unmatched junction nucleotides: 6. Germline CDR1 MNHEY, CDR2 SVGAGI. The CDR3, as DNA: TGTGCCAGCAGTTACAGCGGGACAGGGGGTTTCGAGCAGTACTTC. Translating it yields CASSYSGTGGFEQYF.

This rearrangement joins TRBV4-1 to TRBJ2-7; TRBD1 is a possible D gene (6 bases). Germline CDR1 reads MGHRA; CDR2 reads YSYEKL. This CDR3 is built from 13 residues. The V end was cut by 1 base, the J end by 6 bases, with 10 bases between. This CDR3 reads CASSQGLRGEQYF. Here the CDR3 DNA reads TGCGCCAGCAGCCAAGGTCTCAGGGGCGAGCAGTACTTC.